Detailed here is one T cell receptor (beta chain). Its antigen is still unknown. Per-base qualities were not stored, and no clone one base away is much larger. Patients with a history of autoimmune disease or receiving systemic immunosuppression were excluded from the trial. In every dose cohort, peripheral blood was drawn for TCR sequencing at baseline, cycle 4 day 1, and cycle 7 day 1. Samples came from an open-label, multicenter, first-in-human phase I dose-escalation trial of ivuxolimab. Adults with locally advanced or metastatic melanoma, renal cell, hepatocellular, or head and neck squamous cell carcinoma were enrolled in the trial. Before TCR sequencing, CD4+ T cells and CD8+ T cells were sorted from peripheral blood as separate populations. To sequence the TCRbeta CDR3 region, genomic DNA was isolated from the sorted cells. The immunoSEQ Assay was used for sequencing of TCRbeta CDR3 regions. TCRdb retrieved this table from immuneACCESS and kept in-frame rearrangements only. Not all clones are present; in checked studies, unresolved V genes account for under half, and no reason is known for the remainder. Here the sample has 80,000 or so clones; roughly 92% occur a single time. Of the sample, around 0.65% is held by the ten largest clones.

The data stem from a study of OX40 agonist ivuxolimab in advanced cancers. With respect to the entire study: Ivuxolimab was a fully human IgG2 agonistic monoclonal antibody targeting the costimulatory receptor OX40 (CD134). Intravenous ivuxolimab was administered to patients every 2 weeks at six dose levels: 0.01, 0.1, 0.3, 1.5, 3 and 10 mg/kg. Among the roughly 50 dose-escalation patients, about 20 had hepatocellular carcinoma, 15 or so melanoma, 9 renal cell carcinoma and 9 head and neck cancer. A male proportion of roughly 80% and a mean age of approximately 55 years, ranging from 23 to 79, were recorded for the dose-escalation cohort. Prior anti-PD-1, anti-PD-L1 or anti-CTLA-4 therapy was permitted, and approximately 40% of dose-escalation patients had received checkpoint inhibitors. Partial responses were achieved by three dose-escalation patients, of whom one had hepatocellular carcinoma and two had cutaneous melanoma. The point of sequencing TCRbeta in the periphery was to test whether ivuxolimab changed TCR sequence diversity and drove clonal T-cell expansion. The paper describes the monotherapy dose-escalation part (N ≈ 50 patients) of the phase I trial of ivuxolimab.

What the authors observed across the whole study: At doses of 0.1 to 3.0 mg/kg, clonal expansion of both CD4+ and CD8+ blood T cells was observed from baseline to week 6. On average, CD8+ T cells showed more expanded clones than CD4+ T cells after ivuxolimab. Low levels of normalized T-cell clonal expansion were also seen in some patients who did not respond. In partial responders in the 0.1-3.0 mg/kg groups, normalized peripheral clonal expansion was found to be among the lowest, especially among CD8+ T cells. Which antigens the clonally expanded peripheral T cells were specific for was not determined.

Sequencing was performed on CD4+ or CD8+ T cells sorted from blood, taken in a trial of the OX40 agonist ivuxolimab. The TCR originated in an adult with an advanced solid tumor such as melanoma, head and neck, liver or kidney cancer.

The encoded CDR3 is CASSLVGPTGELFF. The sequenced DNA: TGTGCCAGCAGCTTAGTGGGCCCCACCGGGGAGCTGTTTTTT. The sequence is built from TRBV7-2 and TRBJ2-2; the D gene remains uncertain. Looking up the germline V gene yields CDR1 SGHTA and CDR2 FQGNSA. Between the V and J ends, shortened by 1 base and 4 bases respectively, the junction contains 7 bases. CDR3 length: 14 amino acids, cysteine to phenylalanine. Only the CDR3 region is kept as DNA, spanning 42 bases read in frame from base 1.